This T cell receptor beta chain was captured in a study of stem cell transplantation in POMP-related autoinflammatory disease (dated by TCRdb to about 2021). Concerning the study at large: The study hypothesis was that defective thymoproteasomes impair MHC class I-dependent CD8+ T-cell differentiation and positive selection, which skews the TRB repertoire. Prior to transplant, the patients had skewing toward CD4+ naive T cells, low CD8+ T-cell proportions, and reduced T-cell cytokine secretion. After transplant, DNA chimerism analysis showed 100% donor engraftment of neutrophils and platelets through one year. The effect of POMP deficiency on T-cell receptor beta repertoire diversity and CDR3 characteristics was assessed using high-throughput TRB sequencing.

The CDR3 sequence holds 16 residues, the cysteine and phenylalanine included. Kept here is only the CDR3 DNA, which spans 48 bases and is read in frame from base 1. CDR1 and CDR2, per the germline V gene (reference sequence), are LNHDA and SQIVND. Germline trimming amounts to 4 bases on V and 4 bases on J, with 9 as the count of junction bases outside the gene matches. General study outcomes and caveats: A restricted number of unique TRB V-J gene pairings was observed in PRAID patients. PRAID patients trended toward lower TRB diversity and higher clonality across all analyzed T-cell subsets. In PRAID patients, the trend toward increased clonality and lower diversity reached statistical significance only for regulatory T cells.

The library was built by means of the immunoSEQ multiplex PCR assay. On the study's bioinformatics: Shannon entropy, which takes clonal size distribution into account, was used to quantify repertoire diversity. The Gini-Simpson index (Simpson_1-D) was used to measure inequality of clonotype distribution. TCRdb provides this immuneACCESS table in a form limited to in-frame rearrangements. Some clones are lacking; in checked studies, under half of them reflect an unresolved V gene, and why the rest are absent is not known. Clonal size and the V and J genes are those of that table, whereas D and trimming came from the DNA. The sample table contains tens of thousands of clones; only one count was recorded for roughly 93% of them. About 0.66% of the sample is held by the ten biggest clonotypes. The time point label here, explained by the study, means: after hematopoietic stem cell transplant. PRAID was characterized by prominent immunodeficiency alongside autoinflammation. Prior to TRB sequencing, T-cell subsets (conventional T cells, CD8+ T cells, regulatory T cells, T follicular helper cells) were sorted.

A word on this clone: Its antigen has not been determined. No base qualities exist here, and no much larger clone lies one base off it.

The chain uses TRBV19 and TRBJ1-1; 10 central bases correspond to TRBD1. The source is a human patient with POMP-related autoinflammation and immune dysregulation (PRAID). After a transplant, some of the T cells may come from the graft donor. The starting material was CD4+ T cells from PBMCs, obtained after stem cell transplantation. The CDR3 is CASSNPRTGGGTEAFF. The sequenced DNA is TGTGCCAGTAGTAACCCGCGGACAGGGGGAGGCACTGAAGCTTTCTTT.